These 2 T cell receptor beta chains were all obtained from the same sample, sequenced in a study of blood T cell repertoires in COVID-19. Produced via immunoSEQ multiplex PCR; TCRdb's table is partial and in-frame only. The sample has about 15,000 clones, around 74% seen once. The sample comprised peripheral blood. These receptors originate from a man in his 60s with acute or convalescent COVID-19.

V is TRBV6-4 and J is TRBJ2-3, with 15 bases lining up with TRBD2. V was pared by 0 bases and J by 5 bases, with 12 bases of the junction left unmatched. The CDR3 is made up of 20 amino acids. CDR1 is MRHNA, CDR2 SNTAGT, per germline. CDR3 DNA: TGTGCCAGCAGTGACTCTGAGGGACTAGCGGGGGGAGGATCTCTAGATACGCAGTATTTT. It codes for CASSDSEGLAGGGSLDTQYF.

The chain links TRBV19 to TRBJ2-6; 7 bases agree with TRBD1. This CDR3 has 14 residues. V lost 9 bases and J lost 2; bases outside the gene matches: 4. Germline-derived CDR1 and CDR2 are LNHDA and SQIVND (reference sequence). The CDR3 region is CASRDRAGANVLTF. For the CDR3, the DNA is TGTGCCAGCCGCGACAGGGCTGGGGCCAACGTCCTGACTTTC.